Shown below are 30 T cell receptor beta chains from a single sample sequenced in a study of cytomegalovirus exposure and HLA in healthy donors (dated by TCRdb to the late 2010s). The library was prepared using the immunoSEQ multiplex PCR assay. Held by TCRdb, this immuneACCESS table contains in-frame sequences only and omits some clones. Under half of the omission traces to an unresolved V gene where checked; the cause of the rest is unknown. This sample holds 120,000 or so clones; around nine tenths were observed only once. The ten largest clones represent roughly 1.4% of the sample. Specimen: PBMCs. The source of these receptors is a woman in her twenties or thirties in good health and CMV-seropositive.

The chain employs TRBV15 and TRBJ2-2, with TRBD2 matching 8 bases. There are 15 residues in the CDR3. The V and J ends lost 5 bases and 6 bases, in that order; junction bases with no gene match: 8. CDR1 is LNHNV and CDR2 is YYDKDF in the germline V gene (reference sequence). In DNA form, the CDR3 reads TGTGCCACCAGCGGCGGGGGGCTGGGGTCCGGGGAGCTGTTTTTT. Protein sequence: CATSGGGLGSGELFF.

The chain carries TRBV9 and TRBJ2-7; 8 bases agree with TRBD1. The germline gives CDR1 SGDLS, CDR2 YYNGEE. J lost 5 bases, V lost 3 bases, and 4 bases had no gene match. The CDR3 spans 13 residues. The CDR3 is CASSGRTGNEQYF. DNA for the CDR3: TGTGCCAGCAGCGGGAGGACAGGGAACGAGCAGTACTTC.

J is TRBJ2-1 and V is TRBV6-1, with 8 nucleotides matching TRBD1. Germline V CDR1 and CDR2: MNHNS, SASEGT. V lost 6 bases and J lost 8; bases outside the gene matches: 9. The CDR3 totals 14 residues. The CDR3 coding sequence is TGTGCCAGCAGCTACAGGGGGTTCGGTGATGAGCAGTTCTTC. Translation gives CASSYRGFGDEQFF.

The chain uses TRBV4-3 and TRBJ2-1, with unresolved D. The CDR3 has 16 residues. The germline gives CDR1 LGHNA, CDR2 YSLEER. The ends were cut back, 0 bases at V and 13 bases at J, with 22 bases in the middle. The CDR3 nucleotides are TGCGCCAGCAGCCAAGAAACGGTCGACGTTAGGAGTCCTCAGTTCTTC. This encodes CASSQETVDVRSPQFF.

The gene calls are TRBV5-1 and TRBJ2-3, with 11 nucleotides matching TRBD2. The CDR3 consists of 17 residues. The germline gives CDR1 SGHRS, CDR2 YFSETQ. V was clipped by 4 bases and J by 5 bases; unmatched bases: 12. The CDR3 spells CASSTNLAGGLGDTQYF. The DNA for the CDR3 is TGCGCCAGCAGCACGAACCTAGCGGGAGGACTCGGAGATACGCAGTATTTT.

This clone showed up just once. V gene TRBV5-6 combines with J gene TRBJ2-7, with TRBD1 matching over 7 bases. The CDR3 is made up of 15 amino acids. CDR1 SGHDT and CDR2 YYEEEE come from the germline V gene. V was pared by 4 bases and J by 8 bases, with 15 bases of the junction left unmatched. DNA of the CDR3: TGTGCCAGCAGCAACACACACAGGGGAGCCGTACAGCAGTACTTC. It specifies CASSNTHRGAVQQYF.

CDR3 in DNA: TGCAGCGCCCGGGACACTGGGAGGGAAGAGACCCAGTACTTC. It is translated as CSARDTGREETQYF. V usage is TRBV29-1 and J usage is TRBJ2-5; TRBD2 might be the D (7 bases). V shed 7 bases and J shed 3 bases, with 18 bases lying between them. Germline CDR1 is SQVTM and CDR2 is ANQGSEA. This CDR3 contains 14 residues.

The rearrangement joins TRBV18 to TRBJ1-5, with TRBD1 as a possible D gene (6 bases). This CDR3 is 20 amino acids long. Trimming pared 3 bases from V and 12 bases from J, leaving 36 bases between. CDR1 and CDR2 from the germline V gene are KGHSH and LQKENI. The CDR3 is CASSPPIQGTQDHSKVFQHF. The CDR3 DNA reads TGTGCCAGCTCACCGCCGATCCAAGGGACACAAGATCATTCTAAAGTTTTCCAGCATTTT.

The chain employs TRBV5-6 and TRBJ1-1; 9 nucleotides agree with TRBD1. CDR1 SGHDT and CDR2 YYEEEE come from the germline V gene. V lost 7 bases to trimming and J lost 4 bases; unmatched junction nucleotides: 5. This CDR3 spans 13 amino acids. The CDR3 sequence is CASELTGGTEAFF. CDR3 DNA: TGTGCCAGCGAGCTGACAGGGGGCACTGAAGCTTTCTTT.

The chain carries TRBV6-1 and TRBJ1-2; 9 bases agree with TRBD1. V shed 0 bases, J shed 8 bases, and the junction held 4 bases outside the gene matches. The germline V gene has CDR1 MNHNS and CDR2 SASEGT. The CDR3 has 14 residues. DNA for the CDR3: TGTGCCAGCAGTGAAGCACAGGGGGCGGAAGGCTACACCTTC. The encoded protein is CASSEAQGAEGYTF.

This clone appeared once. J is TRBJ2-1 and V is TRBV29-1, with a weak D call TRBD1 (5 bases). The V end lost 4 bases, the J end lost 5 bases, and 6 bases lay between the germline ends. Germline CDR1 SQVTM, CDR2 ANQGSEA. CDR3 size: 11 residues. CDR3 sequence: CSVARDNEQFF. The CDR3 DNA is TGCAGCGTTGCCAGGGACAATGAGCAGTTCTTC.

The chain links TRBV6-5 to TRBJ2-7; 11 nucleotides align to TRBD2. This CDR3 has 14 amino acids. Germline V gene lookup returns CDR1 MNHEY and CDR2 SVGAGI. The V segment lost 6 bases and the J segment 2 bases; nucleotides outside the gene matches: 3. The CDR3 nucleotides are TGTGCCAGCAGAAGTAGCGGGAGGGCCTACGAGCAGTACTTC. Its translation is CASRSSGRAYEQYF.

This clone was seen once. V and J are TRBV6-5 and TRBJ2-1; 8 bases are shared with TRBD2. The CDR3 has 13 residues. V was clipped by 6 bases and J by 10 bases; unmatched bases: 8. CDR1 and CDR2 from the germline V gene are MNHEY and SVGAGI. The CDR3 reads CASSTSGQGEQFF. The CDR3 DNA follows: TGTGCCAGCAGCACTAGCGGCCAGGGGGAGCAGTTCTTC.

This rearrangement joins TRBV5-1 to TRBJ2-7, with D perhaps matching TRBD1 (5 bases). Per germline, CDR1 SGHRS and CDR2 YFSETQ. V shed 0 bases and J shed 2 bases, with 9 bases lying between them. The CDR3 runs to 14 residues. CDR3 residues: CASSLGQTTYEQYF. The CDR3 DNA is TGCGCCAGCAGCTTGGGACAGACAACCTACGAGCAGTACTTC.

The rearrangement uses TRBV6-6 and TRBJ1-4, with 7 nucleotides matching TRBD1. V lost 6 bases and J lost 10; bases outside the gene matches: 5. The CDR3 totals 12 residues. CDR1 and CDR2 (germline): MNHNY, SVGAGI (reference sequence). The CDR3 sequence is CASSPTGIKLFF. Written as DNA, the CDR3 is TGTGCCAGCAGCCCGACAGGGATAAAACTGTTTTTT.

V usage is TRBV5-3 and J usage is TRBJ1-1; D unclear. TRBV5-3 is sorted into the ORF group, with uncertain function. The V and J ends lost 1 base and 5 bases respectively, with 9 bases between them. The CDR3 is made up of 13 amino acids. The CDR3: CARSLSRVTEAFF. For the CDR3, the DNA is TGTGCCAGAAGCTTGTCGAGGGTTACTGAAGCTTTCTTT.

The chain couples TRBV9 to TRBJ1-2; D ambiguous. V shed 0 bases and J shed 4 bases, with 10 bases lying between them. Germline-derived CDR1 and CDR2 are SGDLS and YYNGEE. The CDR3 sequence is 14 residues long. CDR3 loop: CASSVGSVSYGYTF. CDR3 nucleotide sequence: TGTGCCAGCAGCGTAGGAAGTGTGAGCTATGGCTACACCTTC.

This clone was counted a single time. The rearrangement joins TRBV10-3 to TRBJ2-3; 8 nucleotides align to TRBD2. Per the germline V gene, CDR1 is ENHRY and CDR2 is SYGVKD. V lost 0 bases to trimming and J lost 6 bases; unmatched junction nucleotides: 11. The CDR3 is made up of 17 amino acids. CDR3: CAISESGRGGAGDTQYF. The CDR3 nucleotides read TGTGCCATCAGTGAGTCTGGACGGGGGGGGGCCGGGGATACGCAGTATTTT.

Written as DNA, the CDR3 is TGTGCCACCAGCAGAGATTGGGAGAATGAGCAGTTCTTC. It translates to CATSRDWENEQFF. The chain combines TRBV15 with TRBJ2-1, with D possibly TRBD2 on 5 matching bases. The V gene lost 0 bases and the J gene lost 7 bases, with 7 bases spanning the gap. In germline, CDR1 is LNHNV, CDR2 YYDKDF (reference sequence). This CDR3 is built from 13 residues.

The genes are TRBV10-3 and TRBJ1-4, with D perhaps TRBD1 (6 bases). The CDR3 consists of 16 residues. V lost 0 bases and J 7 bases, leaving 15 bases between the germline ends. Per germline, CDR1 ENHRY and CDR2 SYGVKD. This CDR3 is CAISESLGGPFEKLFF. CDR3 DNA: TGTGCCATCAGTGAGTCTTTAGGGGGACCTTTTGAAAAACTGTTTTTT.

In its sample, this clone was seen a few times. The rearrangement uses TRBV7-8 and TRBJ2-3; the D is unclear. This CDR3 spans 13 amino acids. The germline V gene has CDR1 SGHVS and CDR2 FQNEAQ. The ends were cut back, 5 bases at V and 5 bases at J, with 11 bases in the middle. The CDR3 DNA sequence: TGTGCCAGCAGCCCCCCTCGTGTAGATACGCAGTATTTT. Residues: CASSPPRVDTQYF.

The CDR3 DNA sequence: TGTGCCAGCAGCAAAAACGGCGGGACTAGCGGGGGTTTTTTTCACAATGAGCAGTTCTTC. Encoded protein: CASSKNGGTSGGFFHNEQFF. The chain uses TRBV13 and TRBJ2-1, with 14 bases fitting TRBD2. Germline lookup yields CDR1 PRHDT and CDR2 FYEKMQ (reference sequence). The V gene end was trimmed by 5 bases and the J gene end by 5 bases; junction bases not matched to a gene: 17. The CDR3 has 20 amino acids. The full variable domain, completed using reference TRBV13 and TRBJ2-1, is AAGVIQSPRHLIKEKRETATLKCYPIPRHDTVYWYQQGPGQDPQFLISFYEKMQSDKGSIPDRFSAQQFSDYHSELNMSSLELGDSALYFCASSKNGGTSGGFFHNEQFFGPGTRLTVL.

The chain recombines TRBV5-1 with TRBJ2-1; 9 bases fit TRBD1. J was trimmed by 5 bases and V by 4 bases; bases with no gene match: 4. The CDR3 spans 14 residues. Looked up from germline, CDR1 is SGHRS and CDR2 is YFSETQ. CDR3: CASSLWTGDNEQFF. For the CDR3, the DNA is TGCGCCAGCAGCCTGTGGACAGGGGACAATGAGCAGTTCTTC.

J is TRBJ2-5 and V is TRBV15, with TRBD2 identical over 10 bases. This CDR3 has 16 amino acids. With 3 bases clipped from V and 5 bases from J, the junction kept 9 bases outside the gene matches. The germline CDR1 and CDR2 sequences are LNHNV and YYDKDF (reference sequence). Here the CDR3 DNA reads TGTGCCACCAGCAGGAGGGCCAGCGGGGGGGCGGAGACCCAGTACTTC. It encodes CATSRRASGGAETQYF.

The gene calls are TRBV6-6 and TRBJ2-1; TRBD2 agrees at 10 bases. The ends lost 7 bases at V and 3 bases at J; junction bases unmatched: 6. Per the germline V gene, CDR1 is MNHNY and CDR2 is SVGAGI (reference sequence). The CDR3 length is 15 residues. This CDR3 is CASNLSGGHYNEQFF. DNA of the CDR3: TGTGCCAGCAACCTTAGCGGGGGGCACTACAATGAGCAGTTCTTC.

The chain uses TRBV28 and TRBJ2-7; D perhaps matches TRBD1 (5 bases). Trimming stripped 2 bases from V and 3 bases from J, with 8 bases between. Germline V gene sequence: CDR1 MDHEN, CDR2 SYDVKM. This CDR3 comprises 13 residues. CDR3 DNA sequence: TGTGCCAGCAGTTTACCCGGACACTACGAGCAGTACTTC. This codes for CASSLPGHYEQYF.

CDR3: CASSSGGAGTGELFF. DNA of the CDR3: TGTGCCAGCAGCTCGGGTGGGGCCGGCACCGGGGAGCTGTTTTTT. This chain joins TRBV6-5 and TRBJ2-2; D may be TRBD1 (5 bases). Trimming removed 6 bases at V and 4 bases at J, with 15 bases between. The CDR3 covers 15 residues. Germline V lookup: CDR1 MNHEY, CDR2 SVGAGI.

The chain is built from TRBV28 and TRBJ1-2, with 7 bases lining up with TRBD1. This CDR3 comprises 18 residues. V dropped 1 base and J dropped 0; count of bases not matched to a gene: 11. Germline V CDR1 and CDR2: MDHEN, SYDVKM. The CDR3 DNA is TGTGCCAGCAGTTTATACGCCGCAGGGGGGAGAGCTAACTATGGCTACACCTTC. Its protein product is CASSLYAAGGRANYGYTF.

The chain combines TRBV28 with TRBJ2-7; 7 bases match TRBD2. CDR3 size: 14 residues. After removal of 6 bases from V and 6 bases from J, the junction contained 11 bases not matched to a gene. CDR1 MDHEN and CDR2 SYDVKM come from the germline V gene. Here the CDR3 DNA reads TGTGCCAGCAGCCCCCAGCGGGGAAGGCTCGAGCAGTACTTC. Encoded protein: CASSPQRGRLEQYF.

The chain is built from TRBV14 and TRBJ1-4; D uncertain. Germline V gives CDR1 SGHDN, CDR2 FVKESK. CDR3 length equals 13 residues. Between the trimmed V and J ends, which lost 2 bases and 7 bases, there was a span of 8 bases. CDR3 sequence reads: CASSQRRLEKLFF. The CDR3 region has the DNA TGTGCCAGCAGCCAAAGGCGACTTGAAAAACTGTTTTTT.